A single sample gave rise to the 18 T cell receptor beta chains below, sequenced in a study of CD8 T cells in ankylosing spondylitis. Points from the study as a whole: In ankylosing spondylitis blood, a motif of eight highly homologous TCR beta variants appeared characteristic.

No antigen has been identified for these receptors. TCRdb ran MiXCR on the 5' RACE reads and lists one entry per CDR3 protein. The repertoire holds roughly 490,000 distinct CDR3 sequences, about 5.7% seen once, with approximately 3.5% in the top ten. Specimen: blood, either unsorted or a sorted T cell fraction (not recorded which). These TCRs come from a male donor with ankylosing spondylitis.

In its sample, this clonotype was seen many times. The J gene is TRBJ1-5, the V gene TRBV4-3, with D unclear. V shed 0 bases and J shed 2 bases, with 17 bases lying between them. The CDR3 length is 18 residues. Germline V CDR1 and CDR2: LGHNA, YSLEER. CDR3 nucleotide sequence: TGCGCCAGCAGCCAAGATGTTGGCCTTCGGCGAGGCAATCAGCCCCAGCATTTT. This gives the protein CASSQDVGLRRGNQPQHF.

This clonotype was counted at least ten times. This chain links TRBV12-3 or TRBV12-4 with TRBJ1-1; D is possibly TRBD1 (5 bases). The CDR3 runs to 16 residues. The ends were cut back, 2 bases at V and 1 base at J, with 14 bases in the middle. Here the CDR3 DNA reads TGTGCCAGCAGTTTAACGGGACGGAAAAGGAACACTGAAGCTTTCTTT. It codes for CASSLTGRKRNTEAFF.

This clonotype was detected many times. V is TRBV7-2 and J is TRBJ2-7; D call uncertain. V lost 2 bases and J lost 2, with 7 bases in between. The CDR3 contains 13 residues. Looked up from germline, CDR1 is SGHTA and CDR2 is FQGNSA. CDR3 amino acids: CASSLRVPYEQYF. As DNA, the CDR3 is TGTGCCAGCAGCTTAAGGGTCCCCTACGAGCAGTACTTC.

This clonotype was counted ten times or more. The chain links TRBV7-3 to TRBJ2-1, with D hard to call. Germline V lookup: CDR1 SGHTA, CDR2 FQGTGA. This CDR3 is 16 amino acids long. Deletions cut 0 bases from V and 8 bases from J, with 17 bases between. CDR3 DNA: TGTGCCAGCAGCTTAACGCCCGGAAGTGTCTGGGATGAGCAGTTCTTC. Translated, it gives CASSLTPGSVWDEQFF.

This clonotype appeared many times. V usage is TRBV10-3 and J usage is TRBJ2-7; 12 bases fit TRBD2. Trimming at V came to 4 bases and at J to 0 bases, leaving 1 base not matched to a gene. The germline gives CDR1 ENHRY, CDR2 SYGVKD. CDR3 length equals 15 residues. The CDR3 reads CAISGTSGTSYEQYF. CDR3 DNA sequence: TGTGCCATCAGTGGGACTAGCGGGACCTCCTACGAGCAGTACTTC.

The CDR3 region is CASSLDTGVTQYF. CDR3 bases: TGTGCCAGCAGCTTGGATACGGGAGTTACGCAGTATTTT. V usage is TRBV7-9 and J usage is TRBJ2-3, with D possibly being TRBD2 (6 bases). CDR1 SEHNR and CDR2 FQNEAQ come from the germline V gene (reference sequence). The CDR3 totals 13 residues. V dropped 3 bases and J dropped 8 bases, with 12 bases sitting between them.

This clonotype was seen repeatedly, ten times or more. The chain uses TRBV27 and TRBJ2-1; 9 nucleotides agree with TRBD1. There are 15 residues in the CDR3. Germline V gene data show CDR1 as MNHEY and CDR2 as SMNVEV (reference sequence). The trim removed 4 bases at V and 7 bases at J, leaving 8 bases unmatched. CDR3 region: CASSWDRDGVNEQFF. The CDR3 DNA reads as TGTGCCAGCAGTTGGGACAGGGATGGTGTGAATGAGCAGTTCTTC.

The J gene is TRBJ2-1, the V gene TRBV6-5; 12 bases match TRBD1. Unmatched junction bases numbered 10, after V lost 4 bases and J lost 9 bases. CDR1 is MNHEY, CDR2 SVGAGI, per germline. The CDR3 is 16 amino acids. The CDR3: CASSSGGQGALSEQFF. The CDR3 nucleotides read TGTGCCAGCAGTTCAGGGGGACAGGGGGCGTTAAGTGAGCAGTTCTTC.

V usage is TRBV19 and J usage is TRBJ1-1; D is unresolved. This CDR3 has 16 residues. V was shortened by 5 bases and J by 2 bases, with 18 bases between the two germline ends. Germline V gene sequence: CDR1 LNHDA, CDR2 SQIVND (reference sequence). The CDR3 sequence: CASSFLMREANTEAFF. CDR3 DNA: TGTGCCAGTAGTTTCTTAATGCGGGAGGCCAACACTGAAGCTTTCTTT. The entire variable domain, with the rest obtained from reference TRBV19 and TRBJ1-1, is as follows: DGGITQSPKYLFRKEGQNVTLSCEQNLNHDAMYWYRQDPGQGLRLIYYSQIVNDFQKGDIAEGYSVSREKKESFPLTVTSAQKNPTAFYLCASSFLMREANTEAFFGQGTRLTVV.

This chain uses TRBV3-1 with TRBJ2-7, with 9 positions matching TRBD2. Trimming took 6 bases from V and 3 from J; bases not matched to a gene: 9. Germline V gives CDR1 LGHDT, CDR2 YNNKEL (reference sequence). The CDR3 totals 15 residues. The DNA of the CDR3 is TGTGCCAGCAGTTCGACTAGCGGAACCGTCTACGAGCAGTACTTC. It yields the protein CASSSTSGTVYEQYF.

The table lists this clonotype with many counts. This chain connects TRBV5-1 to TRBJ2-7, with D perhaps matching TRBD1 (6 bases). Trimming left V 1 base short and J 3 bases short, with 17 bases between. CDR3 length: 16 residues. Germline CDR1 is SGHRS and CDR2 is YFSETQ. CDR3 amino acids: CASSLLSGVAGYEQYF. In DNA, the CDR3 is TGCGCCAGCAGCTTGCTTTCAGGGGTCGCCGGCTACGAGCAGTACTTC.

The chain recombines TRBV5-4 with TRBJ2-1; 9 bases are a match to TRBD1. CDR1 is SGHNT, CDR2 YYREEE, per germline (reference sequence). The CDR3 is 16 amino acids. Trimming cost V 7 bases and J 8 bases; bases outside gene matches: 16. The chain's CDR3 is CASGLPLGQGRYEQFF. CDR3 nucleotides: TGTGCCAGCGGACTACCCCTGGGACAGGGACGGTATGAGCAGTTCTTC.

The chain combines TRBV11-2 with TRBJ2-1; TRBD2 is a possible D gene (7 bases). The CDR3 covers 16 residues. Looked up from germline, CDR1 is SGHAT and CDR2 is FQNNGV. V dropped 7 bases and J dropped 8 bases, with 24 bases sitting between them. The CDR3 spells CASTKGGEGPRDEQFF. CDR3 DNA: TGTGCCAGCACCAAGGGGGGGGAGGGCCCTCGCGATGAGCAGTTCTTC.

This clonotype was observed many times. The chain couples TRBV6-1 to TRBJ2-1; a possible D gene is TRBD2 (6 bases). Germline CDR1 and CDR2: MNHNS and SASEGT. The CDR3 covers 15 residues. V was shortened by 6 bases and J by 3 bases, with 15 bases between the two germline ends. The DNA of the CDR3 is TGTGCCAGCAGCCCACGGGGGAGCAACTACAATGAGCAGTTCTTC. The encoded protein is CASSPRGSNYNEQFF.

This clonotype showed up many times. This chain uses TRBV5-1 with TRBJ2-7; TRBD2 matches 11 bases. CDR1 and CDR2 from the germline V gene are SGHRS and YFSETQ. The CDR3 is made up of 15 amino acids. V was clipped by 3 bases and J by 4 bases; unmatched bases: 6. CDR3 sequence: CASSSYSGRAYEQYF. In DNA, the CDR3 is TGCGCCAGCAGCTCATATAGCGGGAGGGCTTACGAGCAGTACTTC. Supplemented by reference TRBV5-1 and TRBJ2-7, the full variable domain reads KAGVTQTPRYLIKTRGQQVTLSCSPISGHRSVSWYQQTPGQGLQFLFEYFSETQRNKGNFPGRFSGRQFSNSRSEMNVSTLELGDSALYLCASSSYSGRAYEQYFGPGTRLTVT.

The sample holds many counts of this clonotype. This chain links TRBV7-2 with TRBJ2-7, with unresolved D. The germline V gene has CDR1 SGHTA and CDR2 FQGNSA. This CDR3 has 15 amino acids. Trimming cost V 4 bases and J 0 bases, with 13 bases left between them. Here the CDR3 reads CASSSLTVLSYEQYF. The CDR3 DNA reads TGTGCCAGCAGCTCCTTAACTGTGCTCTCCTACGAGCAGTACTTC.

This clonotype was seen at least ten times. The V gene is TRBV20-1, the J gene TRBJ1-5; weak D call: TRBD1 (5 bases). Looked up from germline, CDR1 is DFQATT and CDR2 is SNEGSKA (reference sequence). The CDR3 covers 16 residues. V dropped 3 bases and J dropped 2 bases, with 17 bases sitting between them. The CDR3 loop is CSARGTPRWGNQPQHF. The CDR3, as DNA: TGCAGTGCTAGGGGGACCCCCCGATGGGGCAATCAGCCCCAGCATTTT.

This clonotype was counted many times. This rearrangement joins TRBV5-6 to TRBJ2-6; TRBD1 aligns across 7 bases. Germline CDR1 is SGHDT and CDR2 is YYEEEE. The CDR3 has 18 residues. Trimming took 0 bases from V and 0 from J; bases not matched to a gene: 6. CDR3: CASSLGQGIFSGANVLTF. The DNA for the CDR3 is TGTGCCAGCAGCTTGGGACAGGGAATCTTCTCTGGGGCCAACGTCCTGACTTTC.